This is a list of T cell receptor beta chains from one sample in a study of early T cells in non-severe SARS-CoV-2 infection. Each CDR3 protein gets one entry after TCRdb re-called the 5' RACE reads with MiXCR. Here the sample spans about 30,000 distinct CDR3 sequences, about 3.9% being singletons. Sequencing input: whole blood. The receptor source for this set is an adult who was a healthcare worker with PCR-confirmed SARS-CoV-2 infection or an uninfected control (not recorded which). Each CDR3 is given with its conserved first and last residue. A D gene is named only where the DNA matches it firmly. Rows may omit the clone size; those that give it use once, few, many or a size class.

>.|TRBV6-2/TRBV6-3|TRBJ2-7|many
TGTGCCAGCAGTCCCGAGCGGTTTACCTACGAGCAGTACTTC
CASSPERFTYEQYF
>TRBD2|TRBV10-3|TRBJ2-1|many
TGTGCCATCAGGGGCGGGAGCTCCTACAATGAGCAGTTCTTC
CAIRGGSSYNEQFF
>.|TRBV20-1|TRBJ1-1|few
TGCAGTGCTAGCCCGTGGAACACTGAAGCTTTCTTT
CSASPWNTEAFF
>TRBD1|TRBV7-9|TRBJ2-1|many
TGTGCCAGCAGCACCCGACAGGGGCACAATGAGCAGTTCTTC
CASSTRQGHNEQFF
>TRBD2|TRBV6-1|TRBJ2-5|many
TGTGCCAGCAGTGAACTAGCGGGAGAAGGGACCCAGTACTTC
CASSELAGEGTQYF
>.|TRBV3-1|TRBJ1-4|many
TGTGCCAGCAGCCAAGGAGCAGGGTCAAAACTGTTTTTT
CASSQGAGSKLFF
>TRBD2|TRBV10-2|TRBJ2-7|many
TGCGCCAGCAAGCAAGCGGGGGGGCGAGAGCAGTACTTC
CASKQAGGREQYF
>.|TRBV5-1|TRBJ2-1|many
TGCGCCAGCAGCCCCCCGGGCCGGTCGCGGGTCAATGAGCAGTTCTTC
CASSPPGRSRVNEQFF
>TRBD2|TRBV20-1|TRBJ2-3|many
TGCAGTGCAACAAGGGCAGCGGGAGGGGCAACAGATACGCAGTATTTT
CSATRAAGGATDTQYF
>TRBD1|TRBV7-6|TRBJ1-2|few
TGTGCCAGCAGCCCAAGGACAGGGGAAGCCTATGGCTACACCTTC
CASSPRTGEAYGYTF
>.|TRBV11-2|TRBJ1-1|many
TGTGCCACCCAAGGGGGGAACACTGAAGCTTTCTTT
CATQGGNTEAFF
>.|TRBV10-3|TRBJ2-1|many
TGTGCCATCAAGCCCCGGGAGAACCCCTACAATGAGCAGTTCTTC
CAIKPRENPYNEQFF
>TRBD2|TRBV20-1|TRBJ2-7|many
TGCAGTGCTAGAGGACTAGCTGGCGAGCAGTACTTC
CSARGLAGEQYF
>.|TRBV2|TRBJ2-3|few
TGTGCCAGCAGTGAATGGACCGACACAGATACGCAGTATTTT
CASSEWTDTDTQYF
>TRBD1|TRBV5-5|TRBJ1-2|many
TGTGCCAGCAGCTTGGTGTCGAGTGGGACAGCCGGCTACACCTTC
CASSLVSSGTAGYTF
>TRBD1|TRBV6-5|TRBJ1-1|many
TGTGCCAGCACCCTGGACAGGACGAACACTGAAGCTTTCTTT
CASTLDRTNTEAFF
>TRBD1|TRBV5-5|TRBJ2-7|many
TGTGCCAGCAGCCTCGGACAGGGAAAAGCCTACGAGCAGTACTTC
CASSLGQGKAYEQYF
>.|TRBV29-1|TRBJ2-4|many
TGCAGCGTTGGATACCCGGGCGTTACCAAAAACATTCAGTACTTC
CSVGYPGVTKNIQYF
>.|TRBV30|TRBJ2-7|many
TGTGCCTGGAGTGTTCAGGACACAGGATCCTACGAGCAGTACTTC
CAWSVQDTGSYEQYF
>TRBD1|TRBV7-3|TRBJ2-3|many
TGTGCCAGCAGCTTAAGGACAGGGAGAAGGGATACGCAGTATTTT
CASSLRTGRRDTQYF
>.|TRBV20-1|TRBJ2-7|many
TGCAGTGCCCTCCACGGGGGGCAGTACTTC
CSALHGGQYF
>.|TRBV5-1|TRBJ1-5|.
TGCGCCAGCAGCTGGAGGACAGCTAGCACAGATACGCAGCATTTT
CASSWRTASTDTQHF
>.|TRBV10-2|TRBJ2-1|many
TGCGCCAGCAGTGTTAGAAGCGGCGGAGCGCATTCCTACAATGAGCAGTTCTTC
CASSVRSGGAHSYNEQFF
>TRBD2|TRBV11-2|TRBJ2-1|many
TGTGCCAGCAGCTTAGGCGGACTAGCGGTTTCCAATGAGCAGTTCTTC
CASSLGGLAVSNEQFF
>.|TRBV7-9|TRBJ1-5|many
TGTGCCAGCAGCTTCGGGGACGACGTCCAGCCCCAGCATTTT
CASSFGDDVQPQHF
>.|TRBV7-9|TRBJ2-7|many
TGTGCCAGCAGCTTAGAGGGACGGTCCTACGAGCAGTACTTC
CASSLEGRSYEQYF
>TRBD1|TRBV11-2|TRBJ2-3|many
TGTGCCAGCAGCAGGACAGGGGCAGTCACGCAGTATTTT
CASSRTGAVTQYF
>.|TRBV12-3/TRBV12-4|TRBJ2-1|many
TGTGCCAGCAGTTTAGGGACCGTCTACAATGAGCAGTTCTTC
CASSLGTVYNEQFF
>.|TRBV19|TRBJ2-1|many
TGTGCCAGTAGTAAAAGGGGGTACAATGAGCAGTTCTTC
CASSKRGYNEQFF
>.|TRBV5-1|TRBJ1-5|many
TGCGCCAGCAGCTTGGCAGGGTGGCAGGATCAGCCCCAGCATTTT
CASSLAGWQDQPQHF
>.|TRBV6-5|TRBJ2-3|many
TGTGCCACCACGAGAGGAGATACGCAGTATTTT
CATTRGDTQYF
>.|TRBV6-2/TRBV6-3|TRBJ1-1|many
TGTGCCAGCAGTCGTGACTCGGGCACTGAAGCTTTCTTT
CASSRDSGTEAFF
>TRBD2|TRBV7-8|TRBJ2-3|many
TGTGCCAGCAGAGGCGGACAGGGGAGACTAGCGGGGGATACGCAGTATTTT
CASRGGQGRLAGDTQYF
>.|TRBV7-3|TRBJ2-5|.
TGTGCCAGCAGCTTATCGAGCGGCGAGACCCAGTACTTC
CASSLSSGETQYF
>.|TRBV30|TRBJ1-1|.
TGTGCCTGGAGTCCCGGGACAATGGAAGCTTTCTTT
CAWSPGTMEAFF
>TRBD1|TRBV12-3/TRBV12-4|TRBJ1-1|many
TGTGCCACCAGTCAGGGGGTCTCAGCTTTCTTT
CATSQGVSAFF
>TRBD2|TRBV6-4|TRBJ2-3|many
TGTGCCACTCCGACTAGCGGGAGGGCCGAAGATACGCAGTATTTT
CATPTSGRAEDTQYF
>TRBD2|TRBV10-3|TRBJ2-2|many
TGTGCCATCAGTGCACAACTAGCGGTTATCACCGGGGAGCTGTTTTTT
CAISAQLAVITGELFF
>TRBD1|TRBV29-1|TRBJ2-5|many
TGCAGCGTTGAAGACATACAGGGGGCGGGAGTTGAGACCCAGTACTTC
CSVEDIQGAGVETQYF
>TRBD1|TRBV5-4|TRBJ2-6|many
TGTGCCAGCATGGGGGACAGGGTCTTTGGGGCCAACGTCCTGACTTTC
CASMGDRVFGANVLTF
>.|TRBV14|TRBJ2-2|.
TGTGCCAGCAGCCAGATAGGGGACACCGGGGAGCTGTTTTTT
CASSQIGDTGELFF
>.|TRBV7-8|TRBJ1-1|many
TGTGCCAGCAGCCGGGGGGTGAACACTGAAGCTTTCTTT
CASSRGVNTEAFF
>.|TRBV2|TRBJ1-5|many
TGTGCCAGCACTGGAAGCTATAGCAATCAGCCCCAGCATTTT
CASTGSYSNQPQHF
>.|TRBV6-6|TRBJ2-7|few
TGTGCCAGCACCCACAGGGAGACCGAGCAGTACTTC
CASTHRETEQYF
>.|TRBV5-1|TRBJ2-7|many
TGCGCCAGCAGCTTGTCGGGACACCCCAGGTACGAGCAGTACTTC
CASSLSGHPRYEQYF
>.|TRBV20-1|TRBJ2-5|many
TGCAGTGCTAGTAAGAGGGGGGTTCGCCAAGAGACCCAGTACTTC
CSASKRGVRQETQYF
>TRBD1|TRBV29-1|TRBJ1-2|many
TGCAGCGTTGAGGACAGGCCTATCTATGGCTACACCTTC
CSVEDRPIYGYTF
>TRBD1|TRBV6-2/TRBV6-3|TRBJ2-1|many
TGTGCCAGCAGTTACCACGGGGACAGGATTCCTGAGCAGTTCTTC
CASSYHGDRIPEQFF
>.|TRBV11-2|TRBJ2-5|many
TGTGCCAGCAGCATACACCGACCGGAGACCCAGTACTTC
CASSIHRPETQYF
>TRBD2|TRBV5-1|TRBJ2-3|many
TGCGCCAGCAGCTTAGCGGGGGCCACCACAGATACGCAGTATTTT
CASSLAGATTDTQYF
>.|TRBV7-2|TRBJ2-3|many
TGTGCCAGCAGCTTCGTAGCGGGCACAGATACGCAGTATTTT
CASSFVAGTDTQYF
>.|TRBV12-2|TRBJ1-5|many
TGTGCAAGTCGCTTACCGGTATACCTGTTGTCCAGGAACAATCAGCCCCAGCATTTT
CASRLPVYLLSRNNQPQHF
>.|TRBV6-1|TRBJ2-1|many
TGTGCCAGCACTACTCCTCCAGTCAGCGAGCAGTTCTTC
CASTTPPVSEQFF
>TRBD1|TRBV4-1|TRBJ1-5|many
TGCGCCAGCAGCTCTATGGAGGGGGCCATCAATCAGCCCCAGCATTTT
CASSSMEGAINQPQHF